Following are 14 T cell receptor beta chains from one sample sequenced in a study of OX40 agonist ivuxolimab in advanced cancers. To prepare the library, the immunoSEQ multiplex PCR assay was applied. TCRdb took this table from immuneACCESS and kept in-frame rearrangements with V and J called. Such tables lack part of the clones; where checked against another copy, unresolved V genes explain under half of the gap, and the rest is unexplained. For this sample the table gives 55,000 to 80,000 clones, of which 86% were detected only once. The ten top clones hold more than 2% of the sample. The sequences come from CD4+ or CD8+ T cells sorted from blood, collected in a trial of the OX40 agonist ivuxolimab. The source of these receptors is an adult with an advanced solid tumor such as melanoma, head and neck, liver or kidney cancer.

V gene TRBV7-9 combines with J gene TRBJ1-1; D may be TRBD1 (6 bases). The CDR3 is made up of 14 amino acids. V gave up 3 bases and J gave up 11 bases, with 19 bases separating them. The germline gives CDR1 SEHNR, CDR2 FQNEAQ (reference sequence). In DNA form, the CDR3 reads TGTGCCAGCAGCTTTCTTTCAGGGGCAGACGAGGCTTTCTTT. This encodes CASSFLSGADEAFF.

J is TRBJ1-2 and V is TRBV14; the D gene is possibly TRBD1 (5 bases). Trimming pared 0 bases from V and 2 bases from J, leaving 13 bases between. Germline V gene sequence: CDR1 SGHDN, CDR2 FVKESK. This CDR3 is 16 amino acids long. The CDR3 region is CASSQEGFGDNYGYTF. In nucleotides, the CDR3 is TGTGCCAGCAGCCAAGAGGGCTTTGGGGACAACTATGGCTACACCTTC. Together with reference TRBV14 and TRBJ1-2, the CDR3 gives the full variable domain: EAGVTQFPSHSVIEKGQTVTLRCDPISGHDNLYWYRRVMGKEIKFLLHFVKESKQDESGMPNNRFLAERTGGTYSTLKVQPAELEDSGVYFCASSQEGFGDNYGYTFGSGTRLTVV.

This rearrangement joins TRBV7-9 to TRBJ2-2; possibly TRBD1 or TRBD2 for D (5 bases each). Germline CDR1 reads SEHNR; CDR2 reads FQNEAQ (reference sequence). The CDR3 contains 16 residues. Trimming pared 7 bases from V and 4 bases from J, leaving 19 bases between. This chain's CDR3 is CASTTRGGFGTGELFF. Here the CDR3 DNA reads TGTGCCAGCACCACACGGGGCGGTTTCGGCACCGGGGAGCTGTTTTTT.

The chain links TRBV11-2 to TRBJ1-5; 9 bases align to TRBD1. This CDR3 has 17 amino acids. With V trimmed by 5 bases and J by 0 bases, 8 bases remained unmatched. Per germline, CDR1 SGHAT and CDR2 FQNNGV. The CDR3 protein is CASSGGDRGVSNQPQHF. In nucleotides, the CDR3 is TGTGCCAGCAGCGGGGGAGACAGGGGGGTTAGCAATCAGCCCCAGCATTTT.

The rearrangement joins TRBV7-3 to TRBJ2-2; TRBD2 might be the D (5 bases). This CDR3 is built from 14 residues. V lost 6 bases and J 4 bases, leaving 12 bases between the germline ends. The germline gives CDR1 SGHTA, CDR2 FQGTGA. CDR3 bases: TGTGCCAGCAGTTCCGGGATCCTCACCGGGGAGCTGTTTTTT. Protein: CASSSGILTGELFF.

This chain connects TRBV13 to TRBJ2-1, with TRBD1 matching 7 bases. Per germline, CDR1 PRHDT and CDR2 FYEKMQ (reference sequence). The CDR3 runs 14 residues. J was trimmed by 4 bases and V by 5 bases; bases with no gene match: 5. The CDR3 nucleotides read TGTGCCAGCAGCAAAGGGACAGAATACAATGAGCAGTTCTTC. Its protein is CASSKGTEYNEQFF.

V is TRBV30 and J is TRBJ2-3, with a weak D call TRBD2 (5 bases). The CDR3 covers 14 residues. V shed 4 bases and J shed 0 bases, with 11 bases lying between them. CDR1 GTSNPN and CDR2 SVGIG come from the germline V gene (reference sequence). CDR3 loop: CAWTPRRSTDTQYF. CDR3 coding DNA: TGTGCCTGGACCCCCAGGAGGAGCACAGATACGCAGTATTTT.

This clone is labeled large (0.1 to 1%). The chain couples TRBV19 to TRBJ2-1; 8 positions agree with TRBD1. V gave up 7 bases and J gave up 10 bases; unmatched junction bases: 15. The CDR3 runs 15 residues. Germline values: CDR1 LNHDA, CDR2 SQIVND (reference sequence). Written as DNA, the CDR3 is TGTGCCAGTAATCAGGGGGCGGCGGGGAAACAGGAGCAGTTCTTC. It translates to CASNQGAAGKQEQFF.

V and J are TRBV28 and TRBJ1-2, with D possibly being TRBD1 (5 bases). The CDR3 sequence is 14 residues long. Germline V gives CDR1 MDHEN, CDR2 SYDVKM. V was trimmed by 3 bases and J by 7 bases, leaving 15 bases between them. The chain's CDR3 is CASSFVGGGSGYTF. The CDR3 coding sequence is TGTGCCAGCAGTTTTGTGGGGGGAGGGAGTGGCTACACCTTC.

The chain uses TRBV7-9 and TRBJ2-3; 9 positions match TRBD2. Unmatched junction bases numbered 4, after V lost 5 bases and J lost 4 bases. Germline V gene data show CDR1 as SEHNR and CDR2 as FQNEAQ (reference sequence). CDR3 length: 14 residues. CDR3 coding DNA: TGTGCCAGCAGCAAGACTAGCGGAGCAGATACGCAGTATTTT. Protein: CASSKTSGADTQYF.

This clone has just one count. The CDR3 DNA is TGTGCCAGCAGCGCGGGACAGGGGGCGACCGGGGAGCTGTTTTTT. This gives the protein CASSAGQGATGELFF. The chain is built from TRBV9 and TRBJ2-2; 12 bases are shared with TRBD1. The CDR3 is made up of 15 amino acids. After removal of 3 bases from V and 5 bases from J, the junction contained 2 bases not matched to a gene. Germline V CDR1 and CDR2: SGDLS, YYNGEE.

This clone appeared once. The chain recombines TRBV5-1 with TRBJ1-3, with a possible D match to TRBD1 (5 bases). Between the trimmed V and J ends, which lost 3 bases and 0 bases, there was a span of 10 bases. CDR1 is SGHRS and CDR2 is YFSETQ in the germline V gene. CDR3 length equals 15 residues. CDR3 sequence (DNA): TGCGCCAGCAGCTATGACAGCCGCTCTGGAAACACCATATATTTT. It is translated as CASSYDSRSGNTIYF.

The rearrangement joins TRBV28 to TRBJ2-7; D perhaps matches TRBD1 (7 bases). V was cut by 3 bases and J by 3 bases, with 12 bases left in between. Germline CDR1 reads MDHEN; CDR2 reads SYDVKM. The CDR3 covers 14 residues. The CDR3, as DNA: TGTGCCAGCAGTTTGCCAGGGGGGATCTACGAGCAGTACTTC. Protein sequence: CASSLPGGIYEQYF.

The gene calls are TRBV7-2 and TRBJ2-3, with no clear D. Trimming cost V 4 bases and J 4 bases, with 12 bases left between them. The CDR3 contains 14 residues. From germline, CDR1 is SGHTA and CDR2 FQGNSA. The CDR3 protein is CASSSQALSDTQYF. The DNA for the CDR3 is TGTGCCAGCAGCTCTCAGGCCCTCTCAGATACGCAGTATTTT.